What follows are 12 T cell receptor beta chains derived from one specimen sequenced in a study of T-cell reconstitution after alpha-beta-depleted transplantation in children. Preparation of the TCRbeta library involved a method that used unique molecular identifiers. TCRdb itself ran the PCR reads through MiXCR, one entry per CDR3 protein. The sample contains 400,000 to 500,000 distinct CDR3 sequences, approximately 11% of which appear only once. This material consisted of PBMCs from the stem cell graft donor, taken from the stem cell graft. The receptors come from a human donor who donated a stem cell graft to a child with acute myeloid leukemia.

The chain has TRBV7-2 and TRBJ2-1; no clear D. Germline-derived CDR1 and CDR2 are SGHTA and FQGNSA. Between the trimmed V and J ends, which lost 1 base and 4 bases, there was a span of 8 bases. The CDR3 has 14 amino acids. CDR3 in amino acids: CASSLGVGYNEQFF. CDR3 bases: TGTGCCAGCAGCTTAGGTGTGGGTTACAATGAGCAGTTCTTC.

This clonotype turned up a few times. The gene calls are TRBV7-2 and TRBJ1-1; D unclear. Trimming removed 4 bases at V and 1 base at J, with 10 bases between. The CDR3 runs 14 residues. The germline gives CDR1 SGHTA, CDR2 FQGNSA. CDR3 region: CASSWVTSNTEAFF. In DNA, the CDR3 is TGTGCCAGCAGCTGGGTGACATCGAACACTGAAGCTTTCTTT.

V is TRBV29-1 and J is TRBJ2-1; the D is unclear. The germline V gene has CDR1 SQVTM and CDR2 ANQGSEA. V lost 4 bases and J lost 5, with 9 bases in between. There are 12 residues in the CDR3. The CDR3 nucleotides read TGCAGCGTTGTGCGTTCTAACAATGAGCAGTTCTTC. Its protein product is CSVVRSNNEQFF.

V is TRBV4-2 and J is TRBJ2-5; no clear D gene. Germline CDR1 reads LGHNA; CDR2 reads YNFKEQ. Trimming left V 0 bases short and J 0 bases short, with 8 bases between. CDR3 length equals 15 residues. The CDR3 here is CASSQDPGYQETQYF. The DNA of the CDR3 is TGTGCCAGCAGCCAAGATCCCGGGTACCAAGAGACCCAGTACTTC.

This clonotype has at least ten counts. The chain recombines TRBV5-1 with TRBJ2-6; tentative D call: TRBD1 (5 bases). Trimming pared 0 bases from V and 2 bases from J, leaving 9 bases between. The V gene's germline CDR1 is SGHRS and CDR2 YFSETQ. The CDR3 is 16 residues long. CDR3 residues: CASSLVPGTGANVLTF. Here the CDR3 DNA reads TGCGCCAGCAGCTTGGTTCCAGGGACTGGGGCCAACGTCCTGACTTTC.

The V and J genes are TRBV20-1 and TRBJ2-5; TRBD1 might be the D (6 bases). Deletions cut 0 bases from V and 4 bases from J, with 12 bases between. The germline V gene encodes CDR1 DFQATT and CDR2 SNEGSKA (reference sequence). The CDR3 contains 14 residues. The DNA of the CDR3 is TGCAGTGCTAGAGACGGCAGGGGATTAGAGACCCAGTACTTC. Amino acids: CSARDGRGLETQYF.

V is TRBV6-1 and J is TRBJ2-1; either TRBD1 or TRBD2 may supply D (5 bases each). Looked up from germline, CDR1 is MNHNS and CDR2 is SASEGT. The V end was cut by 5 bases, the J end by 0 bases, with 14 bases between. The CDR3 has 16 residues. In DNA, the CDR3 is TGTGCCAGCAGTCGCCCAGGGACCAGCTCCTACAATGAGCAGTTCTTC. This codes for CASSRPGTSSYNEQFF.

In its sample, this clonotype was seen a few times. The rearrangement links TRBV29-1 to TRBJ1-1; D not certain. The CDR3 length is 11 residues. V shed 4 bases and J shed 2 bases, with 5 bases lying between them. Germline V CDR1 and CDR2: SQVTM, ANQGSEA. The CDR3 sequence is CSVGINTEAFF. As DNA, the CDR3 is TGCAGCGTTGGGATCAACACTGAAGCTTTCTTT.

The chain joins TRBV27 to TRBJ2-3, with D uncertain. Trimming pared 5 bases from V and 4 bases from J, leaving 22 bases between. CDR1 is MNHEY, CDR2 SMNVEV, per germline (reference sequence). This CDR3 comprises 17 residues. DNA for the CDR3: TGTGCCAGCAGTCCAGGTCGAGCCGACGTTCCGGCAGATACGCAGTATTTT. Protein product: CASSPGRADVPADTQYF.

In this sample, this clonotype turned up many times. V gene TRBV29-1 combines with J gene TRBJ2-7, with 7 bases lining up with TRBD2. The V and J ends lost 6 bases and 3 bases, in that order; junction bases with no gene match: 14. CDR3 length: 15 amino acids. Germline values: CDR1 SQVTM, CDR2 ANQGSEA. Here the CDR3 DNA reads TGCAGCGTGGCCGGGTCTGGCGGGAGCCTCTACGAGCAGTACTTC. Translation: CSVAGSGGSLYEQYF.

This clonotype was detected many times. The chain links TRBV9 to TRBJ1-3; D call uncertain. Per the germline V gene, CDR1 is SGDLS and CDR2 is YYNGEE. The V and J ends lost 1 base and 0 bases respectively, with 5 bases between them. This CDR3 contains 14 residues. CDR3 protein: CASSVTDSGNTIYF. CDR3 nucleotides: TGTGCCAGCAGCGTAACCGACTCTGGAAACACCATATATTTT.

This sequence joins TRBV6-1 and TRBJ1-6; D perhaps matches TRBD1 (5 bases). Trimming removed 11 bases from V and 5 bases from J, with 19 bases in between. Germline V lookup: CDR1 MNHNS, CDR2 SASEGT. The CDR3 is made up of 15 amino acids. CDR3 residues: CAVHSRDGNNSPLHF. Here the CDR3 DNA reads TGTGCCGTGCACAGCCGGGACGGGAATAATTCACCCCTCCACTTT.